The 21 T cell receptor beta chains given below trace back to one sample, sequenced in a study of early T cells in non-severe SARS-CoV-2 infection (dated by TCRdb to about 2021). Libraries came from 5' RACE. The run used a NextSeq 500. TCRdb took the public reads, trimmed them with fastp at Q25, ran MiXCR for clone calling and kept in-frame beta chains. Records with the same CDR3 protein are collapsed into one entry carrying the most frequent genes and DNA. The sample table holds roughly 27,000 distinct CDR3 sequences, of which about 4% were seen once. The top ten clonotypes cover approximately 4% of the sample. Sequencing was performed on whole blood. These receptors were taken from an adult who was a healthcare worker with PCR-confirmed SARS-CoV-2 infection or an uninfected control (not recorded which).

This clonotype was counted a few times. The rearrangement links TRBV7-9 to TRBJ2-2; 8 bases agree with TRBD2. The CDR3 consists of 15 residues. The junction had 5 bases not matched to a gene; V was cut back by 4 bases and J by 4 bases. From germline, CDR1 is SEHNR and CDR2 FQNEAQ (reference sequence). Here the CDR3 reads CASSSGLAPTGELFF. Here the CDR3 DNA reads TGTGCCAGCAGCTCAGGACTAGCACCCACCGGGGAGCTGTTTTTT.

This clonotype was counted a few times. The V call is TRBV28, the J call TRBJ2-3; weak D call: TRBD2 (6 bases). This CDR3 contains 14 residues. Germline V gene sequence: CDR1 MDHEN, CDR2 SYDVKM. Trimming shortened V by 5 bases and J by 0 bases, and 9 bases separated the two germline ends. CDR3 residues: CASSPGVSTDTQYF. CDR3 coding DNA: TGTGCCAGCAGTCCGGGGGTTAGCACAGATACGCAGTATTTT. Using reference TRBV28 and TRBJ2-3 for the parts outside the CDR3, the full variable domain is DVKVTQSSRYLVKRTGEKVFLECVQDMDHENMFWYRQDPGLGLRLIYFSYDVKMKEKGDIPEGYSVSREKKERFSLILESASTNQTSMYLCASSPGVSTDTQYFGPGTRLTVL.

This clonotype was seen many times. The genes are TRBV7-9 and TRBJ1-6, with 8 bases that match TRBD1. Losses at the gene ends were 5 bases for V and 3 bases for J; bases not matched to a gene: 3. CDR3 length: 15 amino acids. Germline-derived CDR1 and CDR2 are SEHNR and FQNEAQ (reference sequence). The CDR3 protein is CASSQDRVYNSPLHF. The CDR3 DNA is TGTGCCAGCAGCCAGGACAGGGTCTATAATTCACCCCTCCACTTT.

This clonotype was seen a handful of times. This sequence joins TRBV11-2 and TRBJ2-1, with TRBD2 as a possible D gene (6 bases). Germline V lookup: CDR1 SGHAT, CDR2 FQNNGV. This CDR3 has 17 amino acids. Trimming removed 1 base at V and 3 bases at J, with 16 bases between. CDR3 sequence: CASSLAVSGFGYNEQFF. In nucleotides, the CDR3 is TGTGCCAGCAGCTTAGCGGTTAGCGGCTTTGGCTACAATGAGCAGTTCTTC. Using reference TRBV11-2 and TRBJ2-1 for the parts outside the CDR3, the full variable domain is EAGVAQSPRYKIIEKRQSVAFWCNPISGHATLYWYQQILGQGPKLLIQFQNNGVVDDSQLPKDRFSAERLKGVDSTLKIQPAKLEDSAVYLCASSLAVSGFGYNEQFFGPGTRLTVL.

This clonotype was detected only a few times. This sequence joins TRBV30 and TRBJ2-1; weak D call: TRBD2 (5 bases). Deletions cut 3 bases from V and 13 bases from J, with 13 bases between. The V gene's germline CDR1 is GTSNPN and CDR2 SVGIG (reference sequence). This CDR3 has 11 amino acids. CDR3 region: CAWRPGVVQFF. The CDR3 DNA reads TGTGCCTGGAGGCCCGGGGTAGTTCAGTTCTTC.

This clonotype showed up many times. V gene TRBV20-1 combines with J gene TRBJ2-1, with TRBD2 matching over 7 bases. The CDR3 runs 16 residues. Germline V gene lookup returns CDR1 DFQATT and CDR2 SNEGSKA (reference sequence). The V gene end was trimmed by 0 bases and the J gene end by 4 bases; junction bases not matched to a gene: 9. For the CDR3, the DNA is TGCAGTGCTAGAGACCAAGCTAGCGGACTGTACAATGAGCAGTTCTTC. Protein product: CSARDQASGLYNEQFF.

The rearrangement joins TRBV7-8 to TRBJ2-5; D possibly corresponds to TRBD1 (5 bases). Germline CDR1 reads SGHVS; CDR2 reads FQNEAQ. The CDR3 loop spans 13 amino acids. V lost 8 bases and J lost 1, with 11 bases in between. The CDR3 here is CASRVRGQETQYF. CDR3 in DNA: TGTGCCAGCCGAGTTAGGGGCCAAGAGACCCAGTACTTC.

This clonotype was counted many times. The V and J genes are TRBV20-1 and TRBJ2-4; no clear D gene. The ends were cut back, 0 bases at V and 0 bases at J, with 9 bases in the middle. The CDR3 runs 15 residues. Germline CDR1 DFQATT, CDR2 SNEGSKA (reference sequence). CDR3 nucleotide sequence: TGCAGTGCTAGAGAAGCGCGGATAGCCAAAAACATTCAGTACTTC. It yields the protein CSAREARIAKNIQYF.

In its sample, this clonotype ranks as medium-sized. V gene TRBV7-3 combines with J gene TRBJ2-2; TRBD2 matches 13 bases. The germline V gene encodes CDR1 SGHTA and CDR2 FQGTGA. This CDR3 is built from 16 residues. V lost 4 bases and J lost 4; bases outside the gene matches: 3. CDR3 in amino acids: CASSSRLAGGTGELFF. CDR3 DNA sequence: TGTGCCAGCAGCTCCAGACTAGCGGGAGGCACCGGGGAGCTGTTTTTT.

The chain is built from TRBV5-6 and TRBJ2-7, with TRBD1 as a possible D gene (6 bases). The germline V gene has CDR1 SGHDT and CDR2 YYEEEE. The CDR3 totals 14 residues. V was trimmed by 4 bases and J by 3 bases, leaving 14 bases between them. CDR3 in amino acids: CASSQGQVHYEQYF. The CDR3 DNA is TGTGCCAGCAGCCAGGGGCAGGTACACTACGAGCAGTACTTC.

This clonotype appeared many times. The chain links TRBV6-5 to TRBJ1-5; D is ambiguous. CDR3 size: 13 residues. The germline V and J ends were trimmed by 2 bases and 5 bases, with 7 bases remaining between them. CDR1 MNHEY and CDR2 SVGAGI come from the germline V gene. The CDR3 DNA reads as TGTGCCAGCAGTTACAATGGAGATCAGCCCCAGCATTTT. It encodes CASSYNGDQPQHF.

Points on this clonotype: A much larger clone is a single base away; this may be a read error. The chain recombines TRBV28 with TRBJ2-7; D tentatively fits TRBD1 or TRBD2 (5 bases each). The CDR3 is 13 residues long. V gave up 8 bases and J gave up 5 bases, with 16 bases separating them. Germline V gives CDR1 MDHEN, CDR2 SYDVKM. This chain's CDR3 is CASGTHPINEQYF. For the CDR3, the DNA is TGTGCCAGCGGGACCCACCCGATCAACGAGCAGTACTTC.

This clonotype was observed many times. J is TRBJ2-5 and V is TRBV20-1; 9 positions match TRBD2. The V gene end was trimmed by 0 bases and the J gene end by 1 base; junction bases not matched to a gene: 6. Germline V lookup: CDR1 DFQATT, CDR2 SNEGSKA (reference sequence). The CDR3 has 16 amino acids. The CDR3: CSARDSTSGSQETQYF. The CDR3, as DNA: TGCAGTGCTAGAGATTCCACTAGCGGGTCCCAAGAGACCCAGTACTTC.

This clonotype was recorded a few times. The rearrangement links TRBV28 to TRBJ2-7, with D unresolved. The V gene lost 4 bases and the J gene lost 7 bases, with 20 bases spanning the gap. CDR3 length: 15 residues. Germline loops: CDR1 MDHEN, CDR2 SYDVKM. This CDR3 is CASSSLPGSAEEQYF. The DNA of the CDR3 is TGTGCCAGCAGTTCCCTACCCGGATCTGCGGAGGAGCAGTACTTC.

Many counts were recorded for this clonotype. The chain joins TRBV5-5 to TRBJ2-7, with 7 bases that match TRBD1. The junction had 10 bases not matched to a gene; V was cut back by 10 bases and J by 3 bases. The length of the CDR3 is 13 residues. Germline CDR1 is SGHKS and CDR2 is YYEKEE (reference sequence). This chain's CDR3 is CASEGQEFYEQYF. The CDR3, as DNA: TGTGCCTCGGAAGGACAGGAGTTCTACGAGCAGTACTTC.

This clonotype was seen many times. The J gene is TRBJ2-7, the V gene TRBV4-1; 13 nucleotides match TRBD2. This CDR3 is 16 amino acids long. Germline V gives CDR1 MGHRA, CDR2 YSYEKL. With V trimmed by 1 base and J by 6 bases, 6 bases remained unmatched. CDR3 in DNA: TGCGCCAGCAGCCAAGGTTGGACTAGCGGGAGTCGCGAGCAGTACTTC. Its protein product is CASSQGWTSGSREQYF.

A word on this clonotype: A much larger clone lies a single base off, so this may be a read error. The chain is built from TRBV6-4 and TRBJ2-2; no clear D. The V gene's germline CDR1 is MRHNA and CDR2 SNTAGT. This CDR3 has 14 residues. The CDR3 DNA sequence: TGTGCCAGCAAAGGATCACTGAACATCGGGGAGCTGTTTTTT. This gives the protein CASKGSLNIGELFF.

This clonotype was counted at least ten times. The CDR3 spells CASKLSGSSTDTQYF. DNA of the CDR3: TGTGCCAGCAAACTATCTGGCTCCAGCACAGATACGCAGTATTTT. The rearrangement links TRBV12-3 or TRBV12-4 to TRBJ2-3, with unresolved D. This CDR3 spans 15 amino acids. Trimming took off 7 bases at V and 0 bases at J, with 14 bases between the two ends.

This clonotype occurred many times. V gene TRBV20-1 combines with J gene TRBJ2-1; 7 bases match TRBD2. V lost 6 bases, J lost 2 bases, and 7 bases stayed unmatched. This CDR3 has 14 residues. The germline V gene has CDR1 DFQATT and CDR2 SNEGSKA (reference sequence). The DNA of the CDR3 is TGCAGTGCCAGCCCTGGGAGGGCCTACAATGAGCAGTTCTTC. It encodes CSASPGRAYNEQFF.

This chain connects TRBV6-6 to TRBJ2-5; 8 nucleotides align to TRBD1. The length of the CDR3 is 15 residues. Germline CDR1 reads MNHNY; CDR2 reads SVGAGI (reference sequence). J gave up 4 bases and V 6 bases, and 10 bases lay outside the gene matches. The chain's CDR3 is CASRRGQGSVETQYF. In DNA form, the CDR3 reads TGTGCCAGCAGACGTGGACAGGGTTCCGTAGAGACCCAGTACTTC.

This chain links TRBV7-6 with TRBJ1-3; D gene uncertain. Germline V gene lookup returns CDR1 SGHVS and CDR2 FNYEAQ. The CDR3 sequence is 14 residues long. Deletions cut 5 bases from V and 0 bases from J, with 8 bases between. The CDR3 reads CASSPLSSGNTIYF. The CDR3, as DNA: TGTGCCAGCAGCCCCCTCAGCTCTGGAAACACCATATATTTT.